This TCR beta chain was recorded in a study of naive CD8 T cells in extremely preterm neonates. Findings and caveats of the study: Relative to older groups, preterm infants had shorter, less trimmed CDR3s with fewer N additions. Preterm neonate repertoires were significantly less rich by iChao1 than others.

J was trimmed by 6 bases and V by 2 bases; bases with no gene match: 3. This CDR3 has 14 amino acids. CDR1 and CDR2 (germline): SGHNT, YYREEE (reference sequence). Here immunoSEQ multiplex PCR was the method, and the copy in TCRdb shows in-frame clones only, minus some. Of approximately 7,200 clones in the sample, around 98% were seen once. Elective cesarean births at about 35-42 weeks, without labor or membrane rupture, supplied the cord blood. On this clone: Its specificity is unknown.

The chain has TRBV5-4 and TRBJ2-1; TRBD2 matches at 9 bases. Sequenced sample: naive CD8+ T cells from cord blood. This receptor was identified in a newborn in good health. The CDR3 nucleotides read TGTGCCAGCAGCTTCCGCGGGGGGGGCAATGAGCAGTTCTTC. Translation: CASSFRGGGNEQFF.